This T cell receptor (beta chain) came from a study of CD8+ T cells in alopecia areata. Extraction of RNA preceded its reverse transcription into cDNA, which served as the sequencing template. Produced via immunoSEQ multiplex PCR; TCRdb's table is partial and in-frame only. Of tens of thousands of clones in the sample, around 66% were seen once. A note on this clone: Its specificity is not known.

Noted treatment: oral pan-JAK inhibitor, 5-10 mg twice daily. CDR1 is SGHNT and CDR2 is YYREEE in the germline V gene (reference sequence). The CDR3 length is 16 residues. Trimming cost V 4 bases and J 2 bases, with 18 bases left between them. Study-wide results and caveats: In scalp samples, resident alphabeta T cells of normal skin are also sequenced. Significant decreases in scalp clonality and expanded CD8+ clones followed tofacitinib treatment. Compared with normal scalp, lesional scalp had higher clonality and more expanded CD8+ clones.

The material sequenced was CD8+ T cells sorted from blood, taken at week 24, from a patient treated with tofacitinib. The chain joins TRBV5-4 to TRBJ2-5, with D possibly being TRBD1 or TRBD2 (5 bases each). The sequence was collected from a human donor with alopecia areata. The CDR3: CASSPKGTGKQETQYF. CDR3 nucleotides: TGTGCCAGCAGCCCCAAAGGGACCGGAAAACAAGAGACCCAGTACTTC.